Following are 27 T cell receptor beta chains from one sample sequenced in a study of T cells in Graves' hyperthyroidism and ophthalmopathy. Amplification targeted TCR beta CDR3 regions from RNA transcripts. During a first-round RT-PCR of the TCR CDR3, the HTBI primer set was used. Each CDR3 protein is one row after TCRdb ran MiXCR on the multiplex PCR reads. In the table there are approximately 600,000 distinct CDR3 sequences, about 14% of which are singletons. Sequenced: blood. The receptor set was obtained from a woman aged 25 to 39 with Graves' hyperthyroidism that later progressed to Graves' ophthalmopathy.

The CDR3: CASSPGNSGGSSYNEQFF. For the CDR3, the DNA is TGTGCCAGCAGTCCGGGAAATAGCGGGGGCAGCTCCTACAATGAGCAGTTCTTC. This sequence joins TRBV6-2 or TRBV6-3 and TRBJ2-1; 9 bases agree with TRBD2. The V and J ends lost 5 bases and 0 bases, in that order; junction bases with no gene match: 11. The CDR3 totals 18 residues. Germline CDR1 MNHEY, CDR2 SVGEGT.

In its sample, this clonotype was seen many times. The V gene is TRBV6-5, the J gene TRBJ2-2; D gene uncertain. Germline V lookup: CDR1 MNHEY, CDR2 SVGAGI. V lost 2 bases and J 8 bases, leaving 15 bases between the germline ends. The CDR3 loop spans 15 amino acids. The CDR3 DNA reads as TGTGCCAGCAGTTACCGGTTACGTGGGCCGGGGGAGCTGTTTTTT. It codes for CASSYRLRGPGELFF.

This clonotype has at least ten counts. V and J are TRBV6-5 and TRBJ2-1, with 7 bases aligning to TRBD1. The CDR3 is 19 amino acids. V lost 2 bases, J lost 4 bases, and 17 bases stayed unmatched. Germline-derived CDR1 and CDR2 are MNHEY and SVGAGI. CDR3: CASSYALQGSSLLYNEQFF. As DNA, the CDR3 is TGTGCCAGCAGTTACGCCCTACAGGGGTCCTCATTACTTTACAATGAGCAGTTCTTC.

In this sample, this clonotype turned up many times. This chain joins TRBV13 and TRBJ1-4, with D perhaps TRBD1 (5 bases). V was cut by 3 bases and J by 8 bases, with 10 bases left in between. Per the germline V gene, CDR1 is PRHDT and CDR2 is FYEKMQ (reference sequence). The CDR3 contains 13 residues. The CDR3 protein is CASSLGPGEKLFF. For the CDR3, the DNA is TGTGCCAGCAGCTTGGGACCAGGGGAAAAACTGTTTTTT.

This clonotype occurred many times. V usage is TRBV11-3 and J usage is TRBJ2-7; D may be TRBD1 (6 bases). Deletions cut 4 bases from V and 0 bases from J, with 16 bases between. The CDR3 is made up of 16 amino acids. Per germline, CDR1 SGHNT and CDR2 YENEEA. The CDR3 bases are TGTGCCAGCAGCTCTAAATCGGACAGAACCTCCTACGAGCAGTACTTC. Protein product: CASSSKSDRTSYEQYF.

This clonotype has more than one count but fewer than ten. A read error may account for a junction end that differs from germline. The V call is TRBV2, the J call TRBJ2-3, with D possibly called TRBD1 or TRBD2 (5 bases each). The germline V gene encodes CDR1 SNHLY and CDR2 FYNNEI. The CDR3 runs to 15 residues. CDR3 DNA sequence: TGTGCCAGCAGTGACGGCGGGTCTGGCACAGGTACGCAGTATTTT. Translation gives CASSDGGSGTGTQYF.

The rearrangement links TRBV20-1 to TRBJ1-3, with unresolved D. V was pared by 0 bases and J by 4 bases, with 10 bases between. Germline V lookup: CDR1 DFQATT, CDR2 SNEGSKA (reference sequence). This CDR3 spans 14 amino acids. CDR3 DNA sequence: TGCAGTGCTAGAGATCCGGCAGGAGGAAACACCATATATTTT. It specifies CSARDPAGGNTIYF.

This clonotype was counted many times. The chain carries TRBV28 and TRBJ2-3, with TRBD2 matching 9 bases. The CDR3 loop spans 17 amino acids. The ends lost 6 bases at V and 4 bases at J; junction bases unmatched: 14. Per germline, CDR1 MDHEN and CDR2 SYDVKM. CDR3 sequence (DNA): TGTGCCAGCAGCCCATCCCCGGGGCGGGAGGGGTCAGATACGCAGTATTTT. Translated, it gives CASSPSPGREGSDTQYF.

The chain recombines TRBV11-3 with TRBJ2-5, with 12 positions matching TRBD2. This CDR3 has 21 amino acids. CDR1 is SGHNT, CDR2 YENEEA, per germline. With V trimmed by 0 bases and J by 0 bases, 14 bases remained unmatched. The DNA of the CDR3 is TGTGCCAGCAGCTTAGATCGAGTATGGACTAGCGGGGAACTGTACCAAGAGACCCAGTACTTC. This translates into CASSLDRVWTSGELYQETQYF.

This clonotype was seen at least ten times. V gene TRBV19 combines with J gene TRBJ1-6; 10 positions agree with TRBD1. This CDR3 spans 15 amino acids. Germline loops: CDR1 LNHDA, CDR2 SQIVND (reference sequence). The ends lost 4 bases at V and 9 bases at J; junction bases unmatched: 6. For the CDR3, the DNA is TGTGCCAGTAGTACGTCCGGGACAGGGGTTTCACCCCTCCACTTT. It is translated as CASSTSGTGVSPLHF.

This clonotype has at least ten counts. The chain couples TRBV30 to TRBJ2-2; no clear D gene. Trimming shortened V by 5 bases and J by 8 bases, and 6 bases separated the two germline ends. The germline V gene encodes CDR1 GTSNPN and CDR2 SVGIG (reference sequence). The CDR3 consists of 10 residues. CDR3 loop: CAWGWGELFF. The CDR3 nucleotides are TGTGCCTGGGGTTGGGGGGAGCTGTTTTTT. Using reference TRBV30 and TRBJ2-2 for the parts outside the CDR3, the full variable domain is SQTIHQWPATLVQPVGSPLSLECTVEGTSNPNLYWYRQAAGRGLQLLFYSVGIGQISSEVPQNLSASRPQDRQFILSSKKLLLSDSGFYLCAWGWGELFFGEGSRLTVL.

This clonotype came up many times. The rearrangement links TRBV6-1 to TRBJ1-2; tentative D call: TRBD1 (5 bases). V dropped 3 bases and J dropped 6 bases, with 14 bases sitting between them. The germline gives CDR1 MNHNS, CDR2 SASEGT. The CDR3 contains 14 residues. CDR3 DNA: TGTGCCAGCAGTGACCCCGACAGAAAGGATGGCTACACCTTC. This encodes CASSDPDRKDGYTF.

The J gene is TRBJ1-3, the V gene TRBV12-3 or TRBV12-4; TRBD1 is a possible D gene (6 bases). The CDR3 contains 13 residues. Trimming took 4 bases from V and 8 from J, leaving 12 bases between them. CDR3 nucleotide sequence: TGTGCCAGCAGTTCGGAGGGGGGACACACCATATATTTT. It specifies CASSSEGGHTIYF.

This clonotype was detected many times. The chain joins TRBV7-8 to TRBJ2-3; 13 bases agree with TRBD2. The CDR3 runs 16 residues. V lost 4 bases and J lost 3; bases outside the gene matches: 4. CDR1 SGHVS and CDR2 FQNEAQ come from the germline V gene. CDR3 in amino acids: CASSSGLAGITDTQYF. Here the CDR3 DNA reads TGTGCCAGCAGCTCGGGACTAGCGGGGATAACAGATACGCAGTATTTT.

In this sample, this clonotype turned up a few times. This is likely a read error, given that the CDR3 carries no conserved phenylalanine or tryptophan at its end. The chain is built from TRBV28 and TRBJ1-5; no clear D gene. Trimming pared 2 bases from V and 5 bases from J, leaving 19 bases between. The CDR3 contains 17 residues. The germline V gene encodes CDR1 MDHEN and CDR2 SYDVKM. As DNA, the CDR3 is TGTGCCAGCAGTTTAACTTTGGGAGGGAAAGCCGATCAGCCCCAGCATTTG. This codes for CASSLTLGGKADQPQHL.

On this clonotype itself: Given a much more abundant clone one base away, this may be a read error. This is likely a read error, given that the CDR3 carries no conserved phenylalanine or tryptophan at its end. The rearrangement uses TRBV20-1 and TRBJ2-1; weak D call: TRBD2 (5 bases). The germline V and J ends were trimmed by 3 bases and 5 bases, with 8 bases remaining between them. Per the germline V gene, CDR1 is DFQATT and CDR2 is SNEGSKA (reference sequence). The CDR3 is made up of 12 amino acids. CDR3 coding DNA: TGCAGTGCTAGCGGGATCAACAATGAGCAGTTCTCC. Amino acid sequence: CSASGINNEQFS.

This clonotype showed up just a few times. The CDR3 region has the DNA TGTGCCAGCAGCCCCCCCCCCGGGACAGGAGACTACGAGCAGTACTTC. Amino acids: CASSPPPGTGDYEQYF. The rearrangement uses TRBV3-1 and TRBJ2-7; 8 bases agree with TRBD1. CDR1 is LGHDT, CDR2 YNNKEL, per germline (reference sequence). J gave up 3 bases and V 4 bases, and 11 bases lay outside the gene matches. CDR3 length equals 16 residues.

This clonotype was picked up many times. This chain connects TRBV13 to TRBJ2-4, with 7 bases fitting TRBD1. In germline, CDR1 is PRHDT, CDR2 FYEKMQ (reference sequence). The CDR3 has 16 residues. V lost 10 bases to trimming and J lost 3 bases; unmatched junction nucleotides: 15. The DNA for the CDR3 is TGTGCCAACTCCGTTCCGGGACAGCGACTCAAAAACATTCAGTACTTC. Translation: CANSVPGQRLKNIQYF.

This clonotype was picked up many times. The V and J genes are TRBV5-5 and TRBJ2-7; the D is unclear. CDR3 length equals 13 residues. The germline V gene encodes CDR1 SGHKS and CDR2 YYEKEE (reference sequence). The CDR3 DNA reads TGTTCCTCCCACGCACAAACCTCCTACGAGCAGTACTTC. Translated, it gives CSSHAQTSYEQYF.

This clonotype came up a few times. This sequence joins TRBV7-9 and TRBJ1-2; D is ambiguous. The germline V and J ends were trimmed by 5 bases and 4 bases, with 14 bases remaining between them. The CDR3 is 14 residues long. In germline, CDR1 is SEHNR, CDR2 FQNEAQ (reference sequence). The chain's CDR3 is CASSLEEVFYGYTF. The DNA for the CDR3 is TGTGCCAGCAGCCTAGAGGAGGTCTTCTATGGCTACACCTTC.

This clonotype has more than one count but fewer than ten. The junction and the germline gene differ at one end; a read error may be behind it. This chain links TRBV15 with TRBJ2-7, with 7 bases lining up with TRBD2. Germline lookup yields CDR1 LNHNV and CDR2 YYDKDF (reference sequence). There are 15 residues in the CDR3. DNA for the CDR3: TGTGCCACCAGCAGACCGGGAGGTACTATCTACGGGCAGTACTTC. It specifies CATSRPGGTIYGQYF.

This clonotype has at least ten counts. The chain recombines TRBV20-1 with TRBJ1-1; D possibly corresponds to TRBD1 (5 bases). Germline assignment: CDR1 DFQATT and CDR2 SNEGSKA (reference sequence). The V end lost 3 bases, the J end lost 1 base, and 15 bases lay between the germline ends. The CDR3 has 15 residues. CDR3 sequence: CSASGTGRRNTEAFF. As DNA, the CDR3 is TGCAGTGCTAGTGGGACGGGCAGAAGGAACACTGAAGCTTTCTTT.

The CDR3 DNA reads TGTGCCAGCAGCCCCCCGGCTAGCGGGAAGTATACCTACAATGAGCAGTTCTTC. Protein: CASSPPASGKYTYNEQFF. V and J are TRBV7-6 and TRBJ2-1; 9 nucleotides align to TRBD2. The J segment lost 2 bases and the V segment lost 5 bases, leaving 13 bases of the junction unmatched. This CDR3 contains 18 residues. CDR1 is SGHVS and CDR2 is FNYEAQ in the germline V gene.

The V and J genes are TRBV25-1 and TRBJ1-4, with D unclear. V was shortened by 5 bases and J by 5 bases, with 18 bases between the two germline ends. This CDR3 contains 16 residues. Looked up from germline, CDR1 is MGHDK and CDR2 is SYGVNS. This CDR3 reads CASSTYDAEKNEKLFF. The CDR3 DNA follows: TGTGCCAGCAGTACTTATGACGCAGAAAAAAATGAAAAACTGTTTTTT. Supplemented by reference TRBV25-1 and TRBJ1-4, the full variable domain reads EADIYQTPRYLVIGTGKKITLECSQTMGHDKMYWYQQDPGMELHLIHYSYGVNSTEKGDLSSESTVSRIRTEHFPLTLESARPSHTSQYLCASSTYDAEKNEKLFFGSGTQLSVL.

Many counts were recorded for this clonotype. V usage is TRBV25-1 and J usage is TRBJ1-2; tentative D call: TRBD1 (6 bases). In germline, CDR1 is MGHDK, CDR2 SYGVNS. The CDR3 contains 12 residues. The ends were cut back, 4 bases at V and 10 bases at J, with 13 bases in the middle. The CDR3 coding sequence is TGTGCCAGCAGTGGAAGGACAGCCTCCTACACCTTC. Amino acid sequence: CASSGRTASYTF.

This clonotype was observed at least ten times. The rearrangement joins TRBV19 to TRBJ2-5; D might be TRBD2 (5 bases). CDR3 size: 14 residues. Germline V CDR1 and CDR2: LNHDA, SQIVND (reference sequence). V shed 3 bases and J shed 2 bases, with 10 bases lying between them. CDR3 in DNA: TGTGCCAGTAGTATCGGCGGCGGGCAAGAGACCCAGTACTTC. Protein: CASSIGGGQETQYF.

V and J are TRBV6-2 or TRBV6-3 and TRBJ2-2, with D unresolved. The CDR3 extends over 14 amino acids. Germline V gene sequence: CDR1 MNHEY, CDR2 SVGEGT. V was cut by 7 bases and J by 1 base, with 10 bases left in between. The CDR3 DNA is TGTGCCAGCACGAGCTGGGGGAACACCGGGGAGCTGTTTTTT. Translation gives CASTSWGNTGELFF.